The clone carrying this TCR beta chain was seen a handful of times. This CDR3 has 16 amino acids. V gave up 6 bases and J gave up 7 bases; unmatched junction bases: 12. The data belong to a study of identical twins. TCRdb re-analysed the 5' RACE reads in MiXCR, keeping a single row per CDR3 protein. This sample carries hundreds of thousands of distinct CDR3 sequences, less than 10% of them seen once, and the ten largest clones take 0.75% to 1%. These same records also appear under a second study, on yellow fever vaccine responses in identical twins.

Sequencing was done on a sample of PBMCs. This rearrangement joins TRBV12-3 or TRBV12-4 to TRBJ2-1, with 10 bases aligning to TRBD2. This TCR was recovered from a woman aged 18-30 years in good health. CDR3 sequence (DNA): TGTGCCAGCAGCCGAGCAGCGGGGGGGGCTATAAATGAGCAGTTCTTC. The encoded protein is CASSRAAGGAINEQFF.